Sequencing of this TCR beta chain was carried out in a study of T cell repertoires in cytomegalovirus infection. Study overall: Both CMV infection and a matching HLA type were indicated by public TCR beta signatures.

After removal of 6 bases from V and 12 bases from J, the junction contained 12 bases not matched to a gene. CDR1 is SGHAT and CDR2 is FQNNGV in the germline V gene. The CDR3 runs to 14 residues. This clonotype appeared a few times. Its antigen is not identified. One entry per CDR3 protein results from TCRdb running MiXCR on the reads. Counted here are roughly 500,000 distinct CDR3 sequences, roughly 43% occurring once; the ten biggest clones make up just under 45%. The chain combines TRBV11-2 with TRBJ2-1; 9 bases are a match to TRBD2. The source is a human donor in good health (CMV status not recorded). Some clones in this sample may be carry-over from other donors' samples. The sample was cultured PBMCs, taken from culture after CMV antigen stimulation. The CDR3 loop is CASRPGLAPTGQFF. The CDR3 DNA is TGTGCCAGCAGGCCGGGACTAGCCCCTACAGGGCAGTTCTTC.